These T cell receptor beta chains were read from a single sample in a study of siplizumab effects on memory and regulatory T cells. Using immunoSEQ multiplex PCR, the repertoire was profiled, and TCRdb retains in-frame clones only, with some absent. The profile shows 70,000 to 95,000 clones, 80% to 95% of them singletons. The specimen was CD8+ T cells sorted from blood. The receptors shown here come from a human donor in good health. Each CDR3 is given with its conserved first and last residue. D genes are given only for firm matches. Size values are once, few and many counts, or a class for expanded clones, and some rows have none.

V,J,size,D,CDR3,DNA
TRBV11-3,TRBJ2-2,.,.,CASSPEVTGVGTGELFF,TGTGCCAGCAGCCCTGAAGTAACGGGGGTTGGCACCGGGGAGCTGTTTTTT
TRBV7-9,TRBJ1-5,.,.,CASSLAQGSQPQHF,TGTGCCAGCAGCTTAGCCCAGGGCAGTCAGCCCCAGCATTTT
TRBV4-1,TRBJ1-6,.,.,CASSPPPGVDSYNSPLHF,TGCGCCAGCAGCCCACCCCCAGGGGTTGACTCCTATAATTCACCCCTCCACTTT
TRBV19,TRBJ1-1,.,.,CASMEGWIPSDTEAFF,TGTGCCAGTATGGAGGGGTGGATCCCCTCGGACACTGAAGCTTTCTTT
TRBV10-2,TRBJ1-4,.,TRBD1,CASSEGRGLEKLFF,TGCGCCAGCAGTGAGGGCAGGGGGCTTGAAAAACTGTTTTTT
TRBV13,TRBJ1-2,once,TRBD1,CASSLGRTGTGSGYTF,TGTGCCAGCAGCTTAGGACGGACGGGGACAGGGAGCGGCTACACCTTC
TRBV5-1,TRBJ2-7,once,.,CASSLASLGYEQYF,TGCGCCAGCAGCTTGGCCAGCCTTGGGTACGAGCAGTACTTC
TRBV7-2,TRBJ2-2,.,.,CASSLGRAGHTGELFF,TGTGCCAGCAGCTTAGGGAGGGCGGGACATACCGGGGAGCTGTTTTTT
TRBV5-1,TRBJ2-2,.,.,CASSLEGRNTGELFF,TGCGCCAGCAGCTTGGAGGGGAGGAACACCGGGGAGCTGTTTTTT
TRBV19,TRBJ2-7,.,.,CASSIALAYEQYF,TGTGCCAGTAGTATAGCTCTAGCTTACGAGCAGTACTTC
TRBV2,TRBJ2-1,.,TRBD2,CASSGSLAGEHEQFF,TGTGCCAGCAGTGGATCACTAGCGGGAGAGCATGAGCAGTTCTTC
TRBV25-1,TRBJ1-1,.,TRBD1,CASSLTGGFAEAFF,TGTGCCAGCAGTCTAACAGGGGGCTTTGCTGAAGCTTTCTTT
TRBV4-1,TRBJ2-3,.,TRBD2,CASSHNPPLAGGTDTQYF,TGCGCCAGCAGCCATAACCCCCCCCTAGCGGGGGGAACAGATACGCAGTATTTT
TRBV11-2,TRBJ1-1,.,.,CASSLGQMVGEDTEAFF,TGTGCCAGCAGCTTAGGGCAGATGGTGGGTGAAGACACTGAAGCTTTCTTT
TRBV6-6,TRBJ2-7,.,TRBD1,CASRTGTGPYEQYF,TGTGCCAGCAGAACCGGGACAGGTCCCTACGAGCAGTACTTC
TRBV30,TRBJ1-1,few,.,CAWTLAGNTEAFF,TGTGCCTGGACCCTCGCAGGGAACACTGAAGCTTTCTTT
TRBV4-1,TRBJ2-1,once,.,CASSQGREQFF,TGCGCCAGCAGCCAAGGTCGCGAGCAGTTCTTC
TRBV9,TRBJ1-5,.,.,CASSLGGATNQPQHF,TGTGCCAGCAGCCTGGGGGGAGCAACCAATCAGCCCCAGCATTTT
TRBV19,TRBJ1-1,.,.,CASSGSYSMNTEAFF,TGTGCCAGTAGTGGCAGCTACTCGATGAACACTGAAGCTTTCTTT
TRBV9,TRBJ2-3,.,.,CASSGRRGGRADTQYF,TGTGCCAGCAGCGGAAGAAGGGGGGGCCGGGCAGATACGCAGTATTTT
TRBV15,TRBJ2-2,once,.,CATSRVRPSGGELFF,TGTGCCACCAGCAGAGTTAGGCCTTCTGGGGGGGAGCTGTTTTTT
TRBV7-7,TRBJ2-5,.,.,CASSFGGSQYF,TGTGCTAGCAGCTTTGGAGGGTCCCAGTACTTC
TRBV5-6,TRBJ1-2,.,TRBD1,CASPGSGTGGSGYTF,TGTGCCAGCCCCGGCTCTGGGACAGGGGGCTCTGGCTACACCTTC
TRBV7-9,TRBJ1-5,.,.,CASSPSISLGQPQHF,TGTGCCAGCAGCCCCAGTATATCGCTGGGGCAGCCCCAGCATTTT
TRBV11-3,TRBJ2-1,.,TRBD2,CASSPATSAYNEQFF,TGTGCCAGCAGCCCCGCAACTAGCGCTTACAATGAGCAGTTCTTC
TRBV15,TRBJ1-5,.,.,CATSDIMTGNQPQHF,TGTGCCACCAGCGATATAATGACAGGCAATCAGCCCCAGCATTTT
TRBV11-2,TRBJ1-5,.,TRBD1,CASSPWTGGGNQPQHF,TGTGCCAGCAGCCCCTGGACAGGGGGGGGCAATCAGCCCCAGCATTTT
TRBV7-9,TRBJ2-3,.,.,CASSLVGKERDTQYF,TGTGCCAGCAGCTTAGTTGGGAAGGAAAGAGATACGCAGTATTTT
TRBV7-6,TRBJ2-1,.,.,CASSLDPEGNEQFF,TGTGCCAGCAGCTTAGATCCGGAGGGCAATGAGCAGTTCTTC
TRBV15,TRBJ2-5,once,.,CATSRAEARETQYF,TGTGCCACCAGCAGAGCGGAGGCCAGGGAGACCCAGTACTTC
TRBV7-9,TRBJ2-1,.,.,CASTSPGGGYNEQFF,TGTGCCAGCACCTCGCCAGGAGGGGGGTACAATGAGCAGTTCTTC
TRBV29-1,TRBJ2-3,.,.,CSAERASVGDTQYF,TGCAGCGCCGAGAGGGCTAGCGTGGGAGATACGCAGTATTTT